This T cell receptor beta chain was sequenced for a study of brain T cells in children with intractable seizures. Whole-study results and caveats: Pre-surgery blood may have been undersampled, hiding some clones.

V lost 4 bases to trimming and J lost 2 bases; unmatched junction nucleotides: 7. CDR1 and CDR2 (germline): SGHNT, YYREEE (reference sequence). CDR3 size: 15 residues. Sequencing was performed with immunoSEQ multiplex PCR; in TCRdb, only in-frame clones are kept and a portion is missing. The sample consists of over 20,000 clones, approximately 94% of them appearing once. Surgery cases with the highest brain T cell transcript signatures were chosen for sequencing. Before surgery, patients took at least one anti-epileptic drug. Worth noting for this clone: The antigen is unknown.

The chain recombines TRBV5-4 with TRBJ1-1, with 8 bases matching TRBD1. This TCR was sampled from a boy younger than 18 with focal cortical dysplasia and intractable seizures. The sample in question was peripheral blood, obtained at surgery. The CDR3 region has the DNA TGTGCCAGCAGCGGGGGACAGGCCTCCAACACTGAAGCTTTCTTT. The encoded protein is CASSGGQASNTEAFF.